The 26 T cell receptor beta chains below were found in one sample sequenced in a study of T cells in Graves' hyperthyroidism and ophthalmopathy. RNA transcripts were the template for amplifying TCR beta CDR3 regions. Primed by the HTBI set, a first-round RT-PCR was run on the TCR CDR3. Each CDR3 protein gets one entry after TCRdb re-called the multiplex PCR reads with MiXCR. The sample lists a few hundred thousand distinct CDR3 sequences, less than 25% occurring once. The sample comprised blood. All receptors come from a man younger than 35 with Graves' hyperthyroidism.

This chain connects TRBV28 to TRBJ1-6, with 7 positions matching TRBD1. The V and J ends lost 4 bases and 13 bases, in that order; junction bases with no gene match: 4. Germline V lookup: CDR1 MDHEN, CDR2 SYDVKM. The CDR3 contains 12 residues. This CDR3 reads CASSSGQIPLHF. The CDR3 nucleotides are TGTGCCAGCAGTTCGGGACAGATCCCCCTCCACTTT.

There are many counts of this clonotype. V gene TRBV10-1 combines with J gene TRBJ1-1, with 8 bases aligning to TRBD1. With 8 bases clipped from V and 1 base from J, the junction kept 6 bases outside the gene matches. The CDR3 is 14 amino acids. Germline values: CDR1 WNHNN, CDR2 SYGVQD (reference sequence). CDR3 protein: CASGQGASNTEAFF. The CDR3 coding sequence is TGCGCCAGCGGGCAGGGGGCTTCGAACACTGAAGCTTTCTTT.

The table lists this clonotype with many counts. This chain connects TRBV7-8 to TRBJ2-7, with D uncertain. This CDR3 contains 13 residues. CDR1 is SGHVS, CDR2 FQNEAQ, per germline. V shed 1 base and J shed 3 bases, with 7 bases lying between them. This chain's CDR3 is CASSLDWGYEQYF. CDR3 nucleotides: TGTGCCAGCAGCTTAGATTGGGGCTACGAGCAGTACTTC.

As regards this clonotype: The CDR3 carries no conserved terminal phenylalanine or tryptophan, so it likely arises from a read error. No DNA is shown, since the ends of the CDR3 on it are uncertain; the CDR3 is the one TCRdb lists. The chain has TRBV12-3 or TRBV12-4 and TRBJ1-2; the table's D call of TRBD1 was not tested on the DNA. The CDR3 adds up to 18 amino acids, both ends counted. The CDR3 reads CASSLHGTGRSLDYGYTL.

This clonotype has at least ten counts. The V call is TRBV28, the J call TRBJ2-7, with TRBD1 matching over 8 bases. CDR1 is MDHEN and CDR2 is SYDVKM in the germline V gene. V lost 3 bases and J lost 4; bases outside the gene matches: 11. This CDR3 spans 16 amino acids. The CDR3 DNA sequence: TGTGCCAGCAGTTTCGGTGTCAGGGGGCTCAGATACGAGCAGTACTTC. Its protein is CASSFGVRGLRYEQYF.

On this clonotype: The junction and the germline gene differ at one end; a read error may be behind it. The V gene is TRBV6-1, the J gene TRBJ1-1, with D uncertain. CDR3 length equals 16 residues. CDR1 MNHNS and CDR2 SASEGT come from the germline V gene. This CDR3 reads CSSSNADSWGNTEAFF. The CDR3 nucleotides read TGTTCCAGCAGCAACGCAGACTCATGGGGAAACACTGAAGCTTTCTTT.

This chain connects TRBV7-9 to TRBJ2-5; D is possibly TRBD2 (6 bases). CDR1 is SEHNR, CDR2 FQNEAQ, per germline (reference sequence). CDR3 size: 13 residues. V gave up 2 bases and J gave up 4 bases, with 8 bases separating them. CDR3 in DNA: TGTGCCAGCAGCTTAAAGGGAGGAGAGACCCAGTACTTC. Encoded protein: CASSLKGGETQYF. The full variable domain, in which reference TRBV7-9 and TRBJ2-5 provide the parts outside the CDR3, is DTGVSQNPRHKITKRGQNVTFRCDPISEHNRLYWYRQTLGQGPEFLTYFQNEAQLEKSRLLSDRFSAERPKGSFSTLEIQRTEQGDSAMYLCASSLKGGETQYFGPGTRLLVL.

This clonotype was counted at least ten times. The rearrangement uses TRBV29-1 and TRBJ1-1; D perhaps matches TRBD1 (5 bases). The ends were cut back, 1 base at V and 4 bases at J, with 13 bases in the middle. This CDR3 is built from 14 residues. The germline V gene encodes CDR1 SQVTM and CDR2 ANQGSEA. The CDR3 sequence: CSVEVVRDSTEAFF. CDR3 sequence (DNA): TGCAGCGTTGAAGTTGTCAGGGATAGCACTGAAGCTTTCTTT.

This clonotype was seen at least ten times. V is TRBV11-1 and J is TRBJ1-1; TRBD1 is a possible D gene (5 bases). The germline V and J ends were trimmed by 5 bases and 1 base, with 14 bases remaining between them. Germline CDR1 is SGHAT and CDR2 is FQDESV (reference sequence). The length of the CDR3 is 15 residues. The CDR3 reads CASSPRRGRNTEAFF. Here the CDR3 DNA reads TGTGCCAGCAGCCCCAGGAGGGGCAGGAACACTGAAGCTTTCTTT.

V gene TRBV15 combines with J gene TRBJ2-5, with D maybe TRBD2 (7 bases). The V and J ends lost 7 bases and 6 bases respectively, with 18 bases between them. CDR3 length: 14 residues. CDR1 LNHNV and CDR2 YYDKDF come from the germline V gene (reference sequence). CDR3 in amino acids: CATKGEGIGKTQYF. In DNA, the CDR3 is TGTGCCACCAAGGGGGAGGGCATAGGAAAGACCCAGTACTTC.

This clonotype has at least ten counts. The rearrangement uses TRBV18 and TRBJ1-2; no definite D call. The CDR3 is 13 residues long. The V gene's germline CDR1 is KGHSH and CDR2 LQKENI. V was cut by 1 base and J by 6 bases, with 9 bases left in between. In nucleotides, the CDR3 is TGTGCCAGCTCACCACAATCCGGAGATGGCTACACCTTC. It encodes CASSPQSGDGYTF.

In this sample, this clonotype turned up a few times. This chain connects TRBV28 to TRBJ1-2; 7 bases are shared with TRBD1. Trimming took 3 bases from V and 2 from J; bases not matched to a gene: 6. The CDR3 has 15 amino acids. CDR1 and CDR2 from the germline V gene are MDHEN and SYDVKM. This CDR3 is CASSFPLGQNYGYTF. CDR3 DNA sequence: TGTGCCAGCAGTTTCCCCCTGGGACAGAACTATGGCTACACCTTC.

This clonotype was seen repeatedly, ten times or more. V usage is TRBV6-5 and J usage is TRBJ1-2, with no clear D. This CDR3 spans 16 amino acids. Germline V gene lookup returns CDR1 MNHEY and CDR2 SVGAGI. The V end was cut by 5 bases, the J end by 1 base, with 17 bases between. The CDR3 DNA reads TGTGCCAGCAGTCAACTTCGAGGACGCAGTAACTATGGCTACACCTTC. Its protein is CASSQLRGRSNYGYTF.

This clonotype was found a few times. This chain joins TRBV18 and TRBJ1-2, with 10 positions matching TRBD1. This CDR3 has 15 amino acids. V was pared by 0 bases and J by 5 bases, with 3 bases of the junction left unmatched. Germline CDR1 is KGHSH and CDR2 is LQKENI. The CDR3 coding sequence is TGTGCCAGCTCACCACCCGACAGGGGGCCATATGGCTACACCTTC. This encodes CASSPPDRGPYGYTF.

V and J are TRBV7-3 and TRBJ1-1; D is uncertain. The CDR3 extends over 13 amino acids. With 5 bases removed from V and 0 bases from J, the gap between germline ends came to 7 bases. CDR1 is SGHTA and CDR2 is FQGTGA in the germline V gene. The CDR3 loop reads CASSKSLNTEAFF. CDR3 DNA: TGTGCCAGCAGCAAGAGCCTGAACACTGAAGCTTTCTTT.

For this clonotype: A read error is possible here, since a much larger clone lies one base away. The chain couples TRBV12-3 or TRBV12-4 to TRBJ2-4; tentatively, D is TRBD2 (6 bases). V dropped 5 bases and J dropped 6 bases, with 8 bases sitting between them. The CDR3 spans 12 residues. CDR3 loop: CASSAGGNIQYF. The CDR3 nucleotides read TGTGCCAGCAGTGCCGGGGGAAACATTCAGTACTTC.

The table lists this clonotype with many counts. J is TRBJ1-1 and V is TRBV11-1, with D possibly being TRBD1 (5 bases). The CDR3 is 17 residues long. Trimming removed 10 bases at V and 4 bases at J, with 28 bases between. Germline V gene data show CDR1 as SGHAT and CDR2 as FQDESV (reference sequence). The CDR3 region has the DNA TGTGCCACCGACCCTCTGCACATTCGGGACCGTGGCACTGAAGCTTTCTTT. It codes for CATDPLHIRDRGTEAFF.

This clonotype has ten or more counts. The CDR3, as DNA: TGCGCCAGCAGCCTTTCCGGACAGGTAAACACTGAAGCTTTCTTT. Protein sequence: CASSLSGQVNTEAFF. This sequence joins TRBV4-1 and TRBJ1-1; TRBD1 aligns across 7 bases. The CDR3 is made up of 15 amino acids. Losses at the gene ends were 4 bases for V and 2 bases for J; bases not matched to a gene: 7. Germline values: CDR1 MGHRA, CDR2 YSYEKL.

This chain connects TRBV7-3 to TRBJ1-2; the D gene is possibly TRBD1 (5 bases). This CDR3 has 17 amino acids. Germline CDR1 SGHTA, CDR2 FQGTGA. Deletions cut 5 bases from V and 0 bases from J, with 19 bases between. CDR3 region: CASSHSWGSPSNYGYTF. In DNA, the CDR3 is TGTGCCAGCAGCCACTCGTGGGGCAGTCCTTCTAACTATGGCTACACCTTC.

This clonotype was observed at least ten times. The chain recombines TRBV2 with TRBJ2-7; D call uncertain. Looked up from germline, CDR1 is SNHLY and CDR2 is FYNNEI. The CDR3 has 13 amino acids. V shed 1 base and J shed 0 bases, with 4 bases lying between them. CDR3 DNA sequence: TGTGCCAGCAGTGAAGAGAGCTCCTACGAGCAGTACTTC. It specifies CASSEESSYEQYF.

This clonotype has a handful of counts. The CDR3 sequence is CASSYSPVPIVYTF. The CDR3 bases are TGTGCCAGCAGTTACTCTCCAGTCCCTATTGTCTACACCTTC. This chain connects TRBV6-5 to TRBJ1-2, with D unclear. This CDR3 region has 14 residues. The V gene's germline CDR1 is MNHEY and CDR2 SVGAGI. V shed 0 bases and J shed 10 bases, with 15 bases lying between them.

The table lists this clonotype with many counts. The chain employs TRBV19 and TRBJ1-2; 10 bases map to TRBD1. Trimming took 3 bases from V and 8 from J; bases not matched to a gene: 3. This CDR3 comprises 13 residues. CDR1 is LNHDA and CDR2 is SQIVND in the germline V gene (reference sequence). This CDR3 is CASSIGTGAGYTF. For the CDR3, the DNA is TGTGCCAGTAGTATCGGGACAGGGGCCGGCTACACCTTC.

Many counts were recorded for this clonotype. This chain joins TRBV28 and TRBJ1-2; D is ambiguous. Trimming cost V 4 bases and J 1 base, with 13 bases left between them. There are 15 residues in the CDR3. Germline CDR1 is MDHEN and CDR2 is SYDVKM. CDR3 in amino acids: CASSSIRSDNYGYTF. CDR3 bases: TGTGCCAGCAGTTCGATCAGATCCGATAACTATGGCTACACCTTC.

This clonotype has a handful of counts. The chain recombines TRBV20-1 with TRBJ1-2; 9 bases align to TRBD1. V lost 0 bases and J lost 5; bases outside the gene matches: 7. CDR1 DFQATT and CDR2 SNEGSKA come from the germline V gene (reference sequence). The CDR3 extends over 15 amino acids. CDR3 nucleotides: TGCAGTGCTAGAGAGGAGACAGGGGGTTTTTATGGCTACACCTTC. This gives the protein CSAREETGGFYGYTF.

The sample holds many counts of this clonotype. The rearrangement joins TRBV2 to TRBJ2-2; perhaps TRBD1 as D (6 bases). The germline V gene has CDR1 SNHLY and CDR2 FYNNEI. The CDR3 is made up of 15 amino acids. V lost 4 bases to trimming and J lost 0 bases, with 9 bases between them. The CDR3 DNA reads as TGTGCCAGCAGTGGAACAGGGTCGAACACCGGGGAGCTGTTTTTT. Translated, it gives CASSGTGSNTGELFF.

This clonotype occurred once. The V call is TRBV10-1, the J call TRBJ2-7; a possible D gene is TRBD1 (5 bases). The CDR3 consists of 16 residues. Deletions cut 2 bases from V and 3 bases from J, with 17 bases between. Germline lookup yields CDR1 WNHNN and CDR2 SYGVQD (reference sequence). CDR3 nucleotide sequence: TGCGCCAGCAGTGAGGCAGGGATCGACCGTTACTACGAGCAGTACTTC. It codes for CASSEAGIDRYYEQYF.